A selection of T cell receptor beta chains follows, all from one sample in a study of memory CD8 T cells in hepatitis C reinfection. Repertoires were generated with immunoSEQ multiplex PCR, while TCRdb's copy carries only in-frame clones and drops some. This sample yields tens of thousands of clones, of which under 90% are seen a single time; about 1% belongs to the top ten. Sequencing was performed on naive CD8+ T cells sorted from blood. The receptors were sampled from a man aged 18 to 30 with hepatitis C virus infection. Both conserved end residues are part of each CDR3. A D gene is named only where the DNA matches it firmly.

d_call | j_call | v_call | cdr3_aa
. | TRBJ2-7 | TRBV30 | CAWIFRDFRRSEQYF
TRBD1 | TRBJ2-1 | TRBV4-1 | CASSQDVSGQGDDEQFF
TRBD1 | TRBJ2-5 | TRBV7-9 | CASSLVGTGEQRETQYF
TRBD2 | TRBJ2-7 | TRBV27 | CASSPSGSGYEQYF
TRBD1 | TRBJ2-5 | TRBV6-1 | CASSHGTAPQETQYF
. | TRBJ2-3 | TRBV19 | CASSIDPPVAGGTQYF
TRBD1 | TRBJ1-1 | TRBV6-5 | CASSYQGAGEAFF
TRBD2 | TRBJ2-1 | TRBV5-8 | CASSALLAGVVHEQFF
. | TRBJ1-5 | TRBV15 | CATSRDRGVGQPQHF
TRBD1 | . | TRBV11-2 | CASSPTDRVYEQYF
. | TRBJ1-1 | TRBV9 | CASSVGFDGFGANTEAFF
. | TRBJ2-1 | TRBV9 | CASSVEGGTYNEQFF
TRBD2 | TRBJ2-5 | TRBV10-2 | CASSEGPLAGVQETQYF
. | TRBJ1-3 | TRBV27 | CASSPQDGSSGNTIYF
TRBD2 | TRBJ2-2 | TRBV2 | CASSVLRGGGAGELFF
TRBD2 | TRBJ2-7 | TRBV7-2 | CASSGTPLIAGQNEQYF
TRBD1 | TRBJ2-7 | TRBV5-5 | CASSMGTGAYEQYF
. | TRBJ2-7 | TRBV2 | CASSSPIEGKGDEQYF
. | TRBJ1-4 | TRBV9 | CASSELPTNEKLFF
. | TRBJ2-7 | TRBV5-4 | CASSLKGREQYF
TRBD2 | TRBJ2-7 | TRBV27 | CASSFSAGAGEQYF
. | . | TRBV11-2 | CASSSDSSYEQYF
. | TRBJ2-7 | TRBV27 | CASSPQAADITYEQYF
. | TRBJ2-2 | TRBV11-3 | CASSLRGGDTGELFF
. | TRBJ2-1 | TRBV2 | CASSAGSTYNEQFF
. | TRBJ2-5 | TRBV14 | CASSQTGRQETQYF
TRBD2 | TRBJ2-2 | TRBV27 | CASSLNSGSPGELFF
TRBD1 | TRBJ1-2 | TRBV4-1 | CASSQRTGVAYGYTF
TRBD2 | TRBJ2-1 | TRBV27 | CASKGLPSGGRGSYNEQFF
. | TRBJ2-4 | TRBV28 | CASSLRRADLTAF
. | TRBJ1-5 | TRBV6-5 | CASSYGRSNQPQHF
. | TRBJ2-1 | TRBV10-2 | CATWETRNEQFF
. | TRBJ1-2 | TRBV6-6 | CASSYYTANYGYTF
. | TRBJ1-1 | TRBV5-8 | CASSLRGADTEAFF
. | TRBJ2-3 | TRBV5-6 | CASSLYYSSFSTDTQYF
TRBD1 | TRBJ1-2 | TRBV5-4 | CASSFTGGVYGYTF
. | TRBJ2-3 | TRBV2 | CASRESGTDTQYF
. | TRBJ2-7 | TRBV27 | CASSLPGNEQYF
. | TRBJ1-1 | TRBV7-9 | CASSSGKDLRAFF
. | TRBJ1-6 | TRBV10-3 | CAISEADTGTPLHF
. | TRBJ1-1 | TRBV6-1 | CASGTDIVFTEAFF
TRBD1 | TRBJ1-6 | TRBV29-1 | CSVDRGQIGSPLHF
. | TRBJ2-1 | TRBV11-2 | CASSSDKNEQFF
TRBD1 | TRBJ1-1 | TRBV6-6 | CASSPGTGLVEAFF
. | TRBJ1-5 | TRBV28 | CASSFGGAQQPQHF
. | TRBJ2-5 | TRBV28 | CASSLFKGGETQYF
. | TRBJ2-5 | TRBV7-6 | CASSYDSQETQYF
TRBD1 | TRBJ2-1 | TRBV29-1 | CSVQGAGQGAVGNEQFF
. | TRBJ2-2 | TRBV5-1 | CASSLEPRLIAGELFF
TRBD1 | TRBJ2-5 | TRBV27 | CASAGGFLEEQYF
. | TRBJ1-5 | TRBV7-7 | CASSLQAGEEFYQPQHF
TRBD1 | TRBJ1-2 | TRBV28 | CASSLLDRDGGYGYTF
TRBD1 | TRBJ2-7 | TRBV5-5 | CASSLVQGHIYEQYF
. | TRBJ1-1 | TRBV4-1 | CASSHTQTGNTEAFF
TRBD1 | TRBJ2-7 | TRBV18 | CASSQGASYEQYF